What follows are 9 T cell receptor beta chains derived from one specimen sequenced in a study of cytomegalovirus exposure and HLA in healthy donors (dated by TCRdb to between 2016 and 2019). Preparation of the library involved the immunoSEQ multiplex PCR assay. The table was pulled from immuneACCESS by TCRdb, which kept in-frame rearrangements only. Such tables lose some clones; where checked, under half of the loss comes from unresolved V genes, and the rest has no known cause. For this sample there are 100,000 to 150,000 clones; 94% appear just once. Of the sample, roughly 1.2% falls within the top ten clones. The sample consisted of PBMCs. The receptors shown here come from a woman aged 18-30 years in good health and CMV-seronegative.

The J gene is TRBJ2-1, the V gene TRBV6-5, with TRBD1 identical over 10 bases. The CDR3 has 14 amino acids. V shed 9 bases and J 7 bases; nucleotides not matched to a gene: 9. Germline V gives CDR1 MNHEY, CDR2 SVGAGI. In nucleotides, the CDR3 is TGTGCCAGTCGTAGGGACAGGGGTTCAAATGAGCAGTTCTTC. This translates into CASRRDRGSNEQFF.

The rearrangement links TRBV4-2 to TRBJ1-2, with a possible D match to TRBD1 (5 bases). This CDR3 comprises 16 residues. CDR1 LGHNA and CDR2 YNFKEQ come from the germline V gene. Trimming took 0 bases from V and 8 from J, leaving 19 bases between them. The CDR3 DNA is TGTGCCAGCAGCCAAGATCGTGCGGGAATCCAGGGCGGCTACACCTTC. Protein sequence: CASSQDRAGIQGGYTF.

This clone has a handful of counts. J is TRBJ2-1 and V is TRBV9, with D possibly being TRBD2 (5 bases). V was trimmed by 3 bases and J by 9 bases, leaving 13 bases between them. CDR1 and CDR2 from the germline V gene are SGDLS and YYNGEE. The length of the CDR3 is 13 residues. CDR3 DNA sequence: TGTGCCAGCAGCGGGGATAGCGAGAGTGAGCAGTTCTTC. Translating gives CASSGDSESEQFF.

The V gene is TRBV28, the J gene TRBJ2-7; D possibly corresponds to TRBD1 (7 bases). Trimming shortened V by 5 bases and J by 0 bases, and 14 bases separated the two germline ends. The V gene's germline CDR1 is MDHEN and CDR2 SYDVKM. The CDR3 consists of 15 residues. The CDR3 sequence is CASSIQGGFSYEQYF. The CDR3 DNA is TGTGCCAGCAGTATTCAGGGGGGTTTCTCCTACGAGCAGTACTTC.

CDR3 region: CASRPPGNNEKLFF. CDR3 nucleotides: TGTGCCAGTAGGCCCCCAGGAAATAATGAAAAACTGTTTTTT. V usage is TRBV10-3 and J usage is TRBJ1-4; D is undetermined. Trimming stripped 10 bases from V and 4 bases from J, with 16 bases between. This CDR3 contains 14 residues. Germline lookup yields CDR1 ENHRY and CDR2 SYGVKD.

This chain uses TRBV2 with TRBJ2-3; tentatively, D is TRBD2 (5 bases). The CDR3 is 12 residues long. Trimming took off 7 bases at V and 5 bases at J, with 10 bases between the two ends. The germline CDR1 and CDR2 sequences are SNHLY and FYNNEI. The CDR3 reads CASNGERDTQYF. The CDR3 nucleotides read TGTGCCAGCAACGGGGAGAGAGATACGCAGTATTTT.

V is TRBV7-9 and J is TRBJ1-5; 7 nucleotides match TRBD1. Trimming removed 4 bases from V and 3 bases from J; junction bases left unmatched: 9. CDR1 and CDR2 (germline): SEHNR, FQNEAQ (reference sequence). CDR3 length equals 16 residues. The CDR3 reads CASSSTQGGFNQPQHF. The CDR3 coding sequence is TGTGCCAGCAGCTCAACCCAGGGGGGTTTCAATCAGCCCCAGCATTTT.

This chain uses TRBV18 with TRBJ2-3, with 11 nucleotides matching TRBD2. The CDR3 is 16 amino acids. V shed 3 bases and J 2 bases; nucleotides not matched to a gene: 4. Germline V lookup: CDR1 KGHSH, CDR2 LQKENI. In nucleotides, the CDR3 is TGTGCCAGCTCACCCCAGACTAGCGGGGTCACAGATACGCAGTATTTT. Protein product: CASSPQTSGVTDTQYF.

The chain couples TRBV9 to TRBJ1-4; D unresolved. The CDR3 runs 14 residues. Germline V gene lookup returns CDR1 SGDLS and CDR2 YYNGEE. V lost 0 bases and J lost 7, with 10 bases in between. This CDR3 is CASSVDGFGEKLFF. CDR3 nucleotides: TGTGCCAGCAGCGTAGACGGGTTCGGTGAAAAACTGTTTTTT.